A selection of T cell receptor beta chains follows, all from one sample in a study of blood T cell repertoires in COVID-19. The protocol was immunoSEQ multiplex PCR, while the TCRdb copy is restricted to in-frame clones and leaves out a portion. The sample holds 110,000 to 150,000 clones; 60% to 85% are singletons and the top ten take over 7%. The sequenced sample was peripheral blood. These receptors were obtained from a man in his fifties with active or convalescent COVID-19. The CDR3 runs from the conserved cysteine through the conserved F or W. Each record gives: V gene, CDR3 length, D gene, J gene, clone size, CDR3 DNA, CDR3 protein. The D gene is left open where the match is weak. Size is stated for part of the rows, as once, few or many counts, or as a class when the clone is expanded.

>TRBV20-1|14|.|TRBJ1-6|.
TGCAGTGCTAGTGGCGGGGACGTAGGTTCACCCCTCCACTTT
CSASGGDVGSPLHF
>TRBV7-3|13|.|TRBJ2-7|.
TGTGCCAGCAGCCACCGGCCGGGGGACGAGCAGTACTTC
CASSHRPGDEQYF
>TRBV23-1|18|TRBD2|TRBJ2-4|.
TGCGCCAGCCCGCCGACTAGCGGGTTAATGTTAGCCAAAAACATTCAGTACTTC
CASPPTSGLMLAKNIQYF
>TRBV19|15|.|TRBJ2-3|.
TGTGCCAGTAGTTTGGAGACTCGAAGCACAGATACGCAGTATTTT
CASSLETRSTDTQYF
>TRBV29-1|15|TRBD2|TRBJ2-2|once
TGCAGCGTTCTTGGACTAGCAGCGAACACCGGGGAGCTGTTTTTT
CSVLGLAANTGELFF
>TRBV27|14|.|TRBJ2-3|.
TGTGCCAGCAGTTGGCAGGGTTACACAGATACGCAGTATTTT
CASSWQGYTDTQYF
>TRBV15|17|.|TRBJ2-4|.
TGTGCCACCAGCAGAGACCAGGGGTGGGCGGCCAAAAACATTCAGTACTTC
CATSRDQGWAAKNIQYF
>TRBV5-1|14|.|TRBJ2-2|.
TGCGCCAGCAGCTTGGGCAGGGCAACCGGGGAGCTGTTTTTT
CASSLGRATGELFF
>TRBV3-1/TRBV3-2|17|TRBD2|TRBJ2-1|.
TGTGCCAGCAGCCAAGTAGCGGGAGGGGGGAATTACAATGAGCAGTTCTTC
CASSQVAGGGNYNEQFF
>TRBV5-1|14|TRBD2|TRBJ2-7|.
TGCGCCAGCAGCCTGGGACTAGCGGTCCACGAGCAGTACTTC
CASSLGLAVHEQYF
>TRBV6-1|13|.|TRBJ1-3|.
TGTGCCAGCAGGCAGGGCTCTGGAAACACCATATATTTT
CASRQGSGNTIYF
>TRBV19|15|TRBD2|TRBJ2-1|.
TGTGCCAGTAGTATCACTAGCGGGAACTACAATGAGCAGTTCTTC
CASSITSGNYNEQFF
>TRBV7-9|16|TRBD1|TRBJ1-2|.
TGTGCCAGCAGCGGACTAGTCGGGACAGGGTTGAAGGGCTACACCTTC
CASSGLVGTGLKGYTF
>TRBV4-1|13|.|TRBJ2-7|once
TGCGCCAGCAGCCAGGGACATGGGGACGAGCAGTACTTC
CASSQGHGDEQYF
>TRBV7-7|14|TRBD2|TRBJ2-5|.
TGTGCCAGCAGCCCGGGACTAGCGGGGGAGACCCAGTACTTC
CASSPGLAGETQYF
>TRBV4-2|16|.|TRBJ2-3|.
TGTGCCAGCAGCCAAGTTATGGGAGGGGGTGGAGATACGCAGTATTTT
CASSQVMGGGGDTQYF
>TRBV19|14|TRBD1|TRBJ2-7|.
TGTGCCAGTAACCGGGACAGGCGGTCCTACGAGCAGTACTTC
CASNRDRRSYEQYF
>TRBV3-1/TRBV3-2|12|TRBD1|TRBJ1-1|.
TGTGCCAGCAGCTCTATAGGGGGCCGAACTTTCTTT
CASSSIGGRTFF
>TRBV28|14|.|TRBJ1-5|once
TGTGCCAGCAGTTCCCTCAGGGTAAGTCAGCCCCAGCATTTT
CASSSLRVSQPQHF
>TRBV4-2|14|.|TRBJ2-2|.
TGTGCCAGCAGCCTTGCGGCGAACACCGGGGAGCTGTTTTTT
CASSLAANTGELFF
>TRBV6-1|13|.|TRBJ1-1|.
TGTGCCAGCAGTGAATCGGCGGGGTTGGTGGCTTTCTTT
CASSESAGLVAFF
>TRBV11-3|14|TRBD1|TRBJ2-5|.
TGTGCCAGCAGCGCCACAGGGGGCCGAGAGACCCAGTACTTC
CASSATGGRETQYF
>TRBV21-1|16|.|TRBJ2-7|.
TGTGCCAGCAGCAAGGACAGAAGGACAGGAGGACCCGAGCAGTACTTC
CASSKDRRTGGPEQYF
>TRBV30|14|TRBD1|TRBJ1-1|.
TGTGCCTGGAGTGGGGTCAGGGGGCGGACTGAAGCTTTCTTT
CAWSGVRGRTEAFF
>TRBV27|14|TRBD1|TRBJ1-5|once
TGTGCCAGCAGCCGACAGGGGGCTGATCAGCCCCAGCATTTT
CASSRQGADQPQHF
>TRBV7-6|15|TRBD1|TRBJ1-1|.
TGTGCCAGCTCCCGGACCGGGACAGGGGACACTGAAGCTTTCTTT
CASSRTGTGDTEAFF
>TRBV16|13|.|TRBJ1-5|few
TGTGCCAGCAGCCAATCGACGGGTCAGCCCCAGCATTTT
CASSQSTGQPQHF
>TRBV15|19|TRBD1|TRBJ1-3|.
TGTGCCACCAGCAGAGTAGATGGGACAGGGGGCGAAAAAGGAAACACCATATATTTT
CATSRVDGTGGEKGNTIYF
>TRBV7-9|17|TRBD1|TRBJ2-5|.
TGTGCCAGCACCCCTCGAGGAGGACAGGGGACGGGAGAGACCCAGTACTTC
CASTPRGGQGTGETQYF
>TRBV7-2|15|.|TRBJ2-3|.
TGTGCCAGCAGCTTGGACTGGATGGTTACAGATACGCAGTATTTT
CASSLDWMVTDTQYF
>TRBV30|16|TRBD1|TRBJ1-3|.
TGTGCCTGGAGTGAAACAGGGGGATTCTCTGGAAACACCATATATTTT
CAWSETGGFSGNTIYF